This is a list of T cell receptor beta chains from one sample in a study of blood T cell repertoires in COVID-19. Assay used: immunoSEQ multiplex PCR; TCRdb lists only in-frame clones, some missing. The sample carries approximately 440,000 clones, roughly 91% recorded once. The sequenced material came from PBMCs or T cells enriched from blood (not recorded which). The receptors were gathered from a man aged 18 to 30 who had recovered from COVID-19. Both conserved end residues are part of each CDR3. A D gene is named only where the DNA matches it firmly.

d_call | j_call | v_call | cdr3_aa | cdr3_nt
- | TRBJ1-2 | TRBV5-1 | CASSFGEYYGYTF | TGCGCCAGCAGCTTCGGGGAATACTATGGCTACACCTTC
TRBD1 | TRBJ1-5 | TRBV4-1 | CASSPGTGNQPQHF | TGCGCCAGCAGCCCAGGGACAGGAAATCAGCCCCAGCATTTT
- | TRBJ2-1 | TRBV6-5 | CASLRAGYEQFF | TGTGCCAGCCTAAGAGCGGGCTATGAGCAGTTCTTC
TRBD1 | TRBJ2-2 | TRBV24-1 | CATSDIRRDRGTGELFF | TGTGCCACCAGTGATATACGCCGGGACAGGGGAACCGGGGAGCTGTTTTTT
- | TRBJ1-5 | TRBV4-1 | CASSQGGSQPQHF | TGCGCCAGCAGCCAGGGGGGGAGTCAGCCCCAGCATTTT
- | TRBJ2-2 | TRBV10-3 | CAISRDVGSGELFF | TGTGCCATCAGCAGGGATGTAGGTTCCGGGGAGCTGTTTTTT
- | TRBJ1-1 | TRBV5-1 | CASSHLRTGMNTEAFF | TGCGCCAGCAGCCACCTCCGGACGGGGATGAACACTGAAGCTTTCTTT
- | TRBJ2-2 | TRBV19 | CASSIGLRAGELFF | TGTGCCAGTAGTATCGGGTTGCGGGCCGGGGAGCTGTTTTTT
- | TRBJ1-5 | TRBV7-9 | CASSAGANNQPQHF | TGTGCCAGCAGCGCGGGGGCGAACAATCAGCCCCAGCATTTT
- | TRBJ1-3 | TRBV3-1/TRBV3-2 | CASSQARLSGNTIYF | TGTGCCAGCAGCCAAGCCAGGCTCTCTGGAAACACCATATATTTT
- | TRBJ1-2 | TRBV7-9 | CASSLVATSLGYTF | TGTGCCAGCAGCTTAGTTGCCACTTCACTTGGCTACACCTTC
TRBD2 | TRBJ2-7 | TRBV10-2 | CASRGREGTGGTYEQYF | TGCGCCAGCAGAGGGCGGGAGGGAACTGGGGGGACCTACGAGCAGTACTTC
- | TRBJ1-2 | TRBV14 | CASSQANLRTNYGYTF | TGTGCCAGCAGCCAAGCGAATTTGAGAACTAACTATGGCTACACCTTC
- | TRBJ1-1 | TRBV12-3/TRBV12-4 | CASSGVGSTEAFF | TGTGCCAGCAGCGGGGTGGGGAGCACTGAAGCTTTCTTT